These T cell receptor beta chains were read from a single sample in a study of CD8 T cells in ankylosing spondylitis. TCRdb fed the 5' RACE reads into MiXCR, producing one record per CDR3 protein. The table lists more than 500,000 distinct CDR3 sequences, approximately 5% of them singletons. Sequenced input: blood, either unsorted or a sorted T cell fraction (not recorded which). The source is a male donor with ankylosing spondylitis. CDR3s include the opening cysteine and the closing phenylalanine or tryptophan. A D gene is named only where the DNA matches it firmly. Clone size appears in some rows only: once, few, many, or a class for an expanded clone.

size: many
V: TRBV9
J: TRBJ2-3
D: .
DNA: TGTGCCAGCAGCGTAGTGGGTAGTTCAGATACGCAGTATTTT
CDR3: CASSVVGSSDTQYF

size: many
V: TRBV5-1
J: TRBJ2-1
D: TRBD2
DNA: TGCGCCAGCAGCCTGCTAGCGGGGGATGAGCAGTTCTTC
CDR3: CASSLLAGDEQFF

size: many
V: TRBV6-5
J: TRBJ2-2
D: .
DNA: TGTGCCAGCAGTTACTCGCCGGGAGCGAACACCGGGGAGCTGTTTTTT
CDR3: CASSYSPGANTGELFF

size: few
V: TRBV7-2
J: TRBJ2-4
D: TRBD1
DNA: TGTGCCAGCAGGGGGGACAGGGCTCAGTACTTC
CDR3: CASRGDRAQYF

size: many
V: TRBV7-2
J: TRBJ1-1
D: .
DNA: TGTGCCAGCAGCTTAGGCAGGGATGGTGAAGCTTTCTTT
CDR3: CASSLGRDGEAFF

size: few
V: TRBV6-5
J: TRBJ1-2
D: .
DNA: TGTGCCAGCAGTTACGGGTTCAGTAACTATGGCTACACCTTC
CDR3: CASSYGFSNYGYTF

size: many
V: TRBV27
J: TRBJ1-2
D: .
DNA: TGTGCCAGCAGTCAGCGGGGCCCCGTTTATGGCTACACCTTC
CDR3: CASSQRGPVYGYTF

size: many
V: TRBV30
J: TRBJ1-5
D: .
DNA: TGTGCCTGGAGTCTAGGGGGGAATCAGCCCCAGCATTTT
CDR3: CAWSLGGNQPQHF

size: many
V: TRBV11-2
J: TRBJ2-2
D: .
DNA: TGTGCCAGCAGCCTAGTCAAATTGTCCGGGACATTAGGGACCGGGGAGCTGTTTTTT
CDR3: CASSLVKLSGTLGTGELFF

size: many
V: TRBV6-5
J: TRBJ1-5
D: .
DNA: TGTGCCAGCAGTTACGATCGGGAGGTCCAGCCCCAGCATTTT
CDR3: CASSYDREVQPQHF

size: many
V: TRBV7-2
J: TRBJ2-7
D: .
DNA: TGTGCCAGCAGCTTAGCGGCACAGGCAGTCCACGAGCAGTACTTC
CDR3: CASSLAAQAVHEQYF

size: many
V: TRBV20-1
J: TRBJ2-5
D: .
DNA: TGCAGTGCTAGGGCACCCCAAGAGACCCAGTACTTC
CDR3: CSARAPQETQYF

size: many
V: TRBV20-1
J: TRBJ2-5
D: .
DNA: TGCAGTGCTAGAGAGTTGTCGGAGACCCAGTACTTC
CDR3: CSARELSETQYF

size: many
V: TRBV5-1
J: TRBJ2-1
D: .
DNA: TGCGCCAGCAGCTTGGAGGCAGGACCTATAACCTACAATGAGCAGTTCTTC
CDR3: CASSLEAGPITYNEQFF

size: few
V: TRBV7-7
J: TRBJ2-1
D: .
DNA: TGTGCTAGCAGCTCTAGGTCTGAGGGATACGGTGAGCAGTTCTTC
CDR3: CASSSRSEGYGEQFF

size: many
V: TRBV4-2
J: TRBJ2-7
D: .
DNA: TGTGCCAGCAGCCCCCGCAACTCCTACGAGCAGTACTTC
CDR3: CASSPRNSYEQYF

size: many
V: TRBV4-3
J: TRBJ1-1
D: TRBD1
DNA: TGCGCCAGCAGCCAATCTCCCGGCGGACAGGATGTGACTGAAGCTTTCTTT
CDR3: CASSQSPGGQDVTEAFF

size: few
V: TRBV7-9
J: TRBJ2-1
D: .
DNA: TGTGCCAGCAGCTTAGCGGGAAGAACCTACAATGAGCAGTTCTTC
CDR3: CASSLAGRTYNEQFF

size: many
V: TRBV20-1
J: TRBJ2-3
D: TRBD2
DNA: TGCAGTGCTAGAGATAGACTAGCGGGCACAGATACGCAGTATTTT
CDR3: CSARDRLAGTDTQYF

size: few
V: TRBV7-6
J: TRBJ2-5
D: TRBD1
DNA: TGTGCCAGCAGCCGTCGGTACCGGGACAGGGGGAGAGAGACCCAGTACTTC
CDR3: CASSRRYRDRGRETQYF

size: many
V: TRBV5-5
J: TRBJ2-5
D: TRBD1
DNA: TGTGCCAGCCTCCGGACAGGGGTTGAGACCCAGTACTTC
CDR3: CASLRTGVETQYF

size: .
V: TRBV11-2
J: TRBJ2-4
D: .
DNA: TGTGCCAGCAGCTTAGATAGGGGGAGTAGGAATGGACCCAAAAACATTCAGTACTTC
CDR3: CASSLDRGSRNGPKNIQYF

size: many
V: TRBV20-1
J: TRBJ1-1
D: TRBD1
DNA: TGCAGTGCTAGAGTCCCGGACAGGGTGACTGAAGCTTTCTTT
CDR3: CSARVPDRVTEAFF

size: many
V: TRBV12-3/TRBV12-4
J: TRBJ2-1
D: TRBD2
DNA: TGTGCCAGCAGGCGGGACTTAGCGGGGGGTTACAATGAGCAGTTCTTC
CDR3: CASRRDLAGGYNEQFF

size: many
V: TRBV6-5
J: TRBJ1-1
D: .
DNA: TGTGCCAGCAGTTACTCTGGGATTACCCTGAACACTGAAGCTTTCTTT
CDR3: CASSYSGITLNTEAFF

size: many
V: TRBV4-3
J: TRBJ2-2
D: TRBD2
DNA: TGCGCCAGCAGCCAAGCAGGCGGGGGGGCCTACGGGGAGCTGTTTTTT
CDR3: CASSQAGGGAYGELFF

size: many
V: TRBV12-3/TRBV12-4
J: TRBJ1-5
D: .
DNA: TGTGCCAGCAGTCAGTGGGGGGGCAATCAGCCCCAGCATTTT
CDR3: CASSQWGGNQPQHF

size: many
V: TRBV29-1
J: TRBJ1-1
D: .
DNA: TGCAGCGTTGTTTTGCTATCGGTGAACACTGAAGCTTTCTTT
CDR3: CSVVLLSVNTEAFF

size: .
V: TRBV11-2
J: TRBJ2-7
D: TRBD1
DNA: TGTGCCAGCAGGTCGACAGGGGGCGACGAGCAGTACTTC
CDR3: CASRSTGGDEQYF

size: many
V: TRBV29-1
J: TRBJ2-5
D: .
DNA: TGCAGCGTCCTGACCGACTACAGTGGGGAGACCCAGTACTTC
CDR3: CSVLTDYSGETQYF

size: .
V: TRBV7-3
J: TRBJ2-4
D: .
DNA: TGTGCCAGCAGCTTACACCCTGAAAACATTCAGTACTTC
CDR3: CASSLHPENIQYF

size: many
V: TRBV9
J: TRBJ1-4
D: .
DNA: TGTGCCAGCAGCGTAGACAGGCCAAATGAAAAACTGTTTTTT
CDR3: CASSVDRPNEKLFF

size: many
V: TRBV4-2
J: TRBJ2-5
D: TRBD2
DNA: TGTGCCAGCAGCCAAGCGTTCGGGGGGGCTATCGGCCAAGAGACCCAGTACTTC
CDR3: CASSQAFGGAIGQETQYF

size: many
V: TRBV20-1
J: TRBJ1-1
D: .
DNA: TGCAGTGCACTTCGCGGGATGAACACTGAAGCTTTCTTT
CDR3: CSALRGMNTEAFF

size: .
V: TRBV5-1
J: TRBJ2-5
D: .
DNA: TGCGCCAGCAGCTTGGTGGGGGCCCTCCAAGAGACCCAGTACTTC
CDR3: CASSLVGALQETQYF

size: many
V: TRBV28
J: TRBJ2-1
D: .
DNA: TGTGCCAGCTCCCTGCGGGGGCTTGAGCAGTTCTTC
CDR3: CASSLRGLEQFF

size: many
V: TRBV7-3
J: TRBJ2-3
D: .
DNA: TGTGCCAGCAGCTCCCGACAGAGAGCTACGCAGTATTTT
CDR3: CASSSRQRATQYF

size: many
V: TRBV24-1
J: TRBJ2-1
D: TRBD1
DNA: TGTGCCACCAGTGACGGACAGGGCTACAATGAGCAGTTCTTC
CDR3: CATSDGQGYNEQFF

size: .
V: TRBV4-3
J: TRBJ1-2
D: .
DNA: TGCGCCAGCAGCCAGGACACGGGGCCCTCGCCCTATGGCTACACCTTC
CDR3: CASSQDTGPSPYGYTF

size: many
V: TRBV4-3
J: TRBJ2-7
D: TRBD1
DNA: TGCGCCAGCAGCCAGAGACAGGGGCCCTCCTACGAGCAGTACTTC
CDR3: CASSQRQGPSYEQYF

size: many
V: TRBV7-2
J: TRBJ2-5
D: TRBD1
DNA: TGTGCCAGCAGCTTAGCGCAGGGGGCACAAGAGACCCAGTACTTC
CDR3: CASSLAQGAQETQYF

size: once
V: TRBV6-2/TRBV6-3
J: TRBJ2-6
D: TRBD1
DNA: TGTGCCAGCAGCATCCTGCCGGGACAGGGGGCTACTGGGGCCAACGTCCTGACTTTC
CDR3: CASSILPGQGATGANVLTF

size: .
V: TRBV7-6
J: TRBJ2-7
D: TRBD1
DNA: TGTGCCAGCAGCTTAGCTCCCAACGCCGGGACAGGGCCCTACGAGCAGTACTTC
CDR3: CASSLAPNAGTGPYEQYF

size: .
V: TRBV7-2
J: TRBJ2-5
D: TRBD2
DNA: TGTGCCAGCAGCGGGAGGGTGGAGACCCAGTACTTC
CDR3: CASSGRVETQYF

size: .
V: TRBV5-1
J: TRBJ2-5
D: TRBD1
DNA: TGCGCCAGCAGTGAATGGACAGGGGGACGAGAGACCCAGTACTTC
CDR3: CASSEWTGGRETQYF

size: few
V: TRBV7-2
J: TRBJ2-1
D: .
DNA: TGTGCCAGCAGTTTCACCGGGACGATGAACAATGAGCAGTTCTTC
CDR3: CASSFTGTMNNEQFF

size: many
V: TRBV7-2
J: TRBJ2-1
D: .
DNA: TGTGCCAGCAGCCCGGGACCATCGGAGGAGCAGTTCTTC
CDR3: CASSPGPSEEQFF

size: few
V: TRBV28
J: TRBJ1-2
D: .
DNA: TGTGCCAGCAGTTTATACAGGTCTAACTATGGCTACACCTTC
CDR3: CASSLYRSNYGYTF

size: .
V: TRBV12-3/TRBV12-4
J: TRBJ2-3
D: .
DNA: TGTGCCAGCAGAAAGCGCGACTCACGGAACACAGATACGCAGTATTTT
CDR3: CASRKRDSRNTDTQYF

size: .
V: TRBV5-6
J: TRBJ2-7
D: .
DNA: TGTGCCAGCAGCACCGGGCTAGGGGGCTACGAGCAGTACTTC
CDR3: CASSTGLGGYEQYF

size: many
V: TRBV20-1
J: TRBJ2-1
D: TRBD2
DNA: TGCAGTGCTAGAGATCCCGAGCGGGAGTACAATGAGCAGTTCTTC
CDR3: CSARDPEREYNEQFF